These T cell receptor beta chains were read from a single sample in a study of T cell responses to AZD1222 COVID-19 vaccine. The repertoire was sequenced with immunoSEQ multiplex PCR; TCRdb's copy has only in-frame clones and lacks some. Found here are 98,000 or so clones, about 93% of them singletons; the top ten hold around 5%. This sample comprised peripheral blood, obtained on day 0 of AZD1222 vaccination. All receptors derive from an adult in good health. Both conserved end residues are part of each CDR3. The D gene is left open where the match is weak. The size of a clone is reported for some rows only, either as once, few or many, or as a class for expanded clones.

>TRBV4-2|TRBD2|16|TRBJ2-1|.
CASSQDTTSGGNEQFF
TGTGCCAGCAGCCAAGATACGACTAGCGGGGGCAATGAGCAGTTCTTC
>TRBV5-1|TRBD1|16|TRBJ2-7|.
CASSRIPGTVSYEQYF
TGCGCCAGCAGTCGCATACCCGGGACAGTCTCCTACGAGCAGTACTTC
>TRBV18|.|16|TRBJ1-2|once
CASSPQDSPRGYGYTF
TGTGCCAGCTCACCACAAGACAGCCCGCGGGGGTATGGCTACACCTTC
>TRBV5-1|.|10|TRBJ2-7|.
CASSFYEQYF
TGCGCCAGCAGCTTCTACGAGCAGTACTTC
>TRBV6-5|TRBD1|13|TRBJ1-6|.
CASGDRDNSPLHF
TGTGCCAGCGGGGACAGAGATAATTCACCCCTCCACTTT
>TRBV12-3/TRBV12-4|.|11|TRBJ2-1|.
CASSLGRAEFF
TGTGCCAGCAGTTTAGGGAGGGCTGAGTTCTTC
>TRBV12-5|TRBD1|18|TRBJ2-5|.
CASGPPDRYLRGVETQYF
TGTGCTAGTGGTCCTCCGGACAGGTACCTCCGAGGGGTTGAGACCCAGTACTTC
>TRBV30|.|13|TRBJ1-1|.
CAWTHQIDTEAFF
TGTGCCTGGACTCACCAGATTGACACTGAAGCTTTCTTT
>TRBV6-1|TRBD1|13|TRBJ1-6|.
CASSEDRSSPLHF
TGTGCCAGCAGTGAGGACAGGTCTTCACCCCTCCACTTT
>TRBV28|.|13|TRBJ2-7|.
CASRDEAVNEQYF
TGTGCCAGCAGGGACGAGGCGGTAAACGAGCAGTACTTC
>TRBV19|.|14|TRBJ1-1|.
CASSTLGNYPEAFF
TGTGCCAGTAGTACTTTGGGTAACTATCCTGAAGCTTTCTTT
>TRBV21-1|.|15|TRBJ1-5|.
CAPPGRRGRNQPQHF
TGTGCCCCCCCGGGCCGGCGGGGCCGCAATCAGCCCCAGCATTTT
>TRBV3-1/TRBV3-2|.|15|TRBJ2-7|.
CASSQWVSGPYEQYF
TGTGCCAGCAGCCAATGGGTTAGCGGACCCTACGAGCAGTACTTC
>TRBV2|TRBD2|17|TRBJ2-4|.
CASRGTSGSGSKNIQYF
TGTGCCAGCAGGGGGACTAGCGGGAGTGGGTCCAAAAACATTCAGTACTTC
>TRBV11-3|TRBD2|16|TRBJ2-7|.
CASSRGELAGVVEQYF
TGTGCCAGCAGCCGAGGGGAGCTAGCGGGAGTCGTTGAGCAGTACTTC
>TRBV10-3|.|12|TRBJ2-1|.
CAISEPAAEQFF
TGTGCCATCAGTGAGCCGGCTGCCGAGCAGTTCTTC
>TRBV21-1|.|14|TRBJ2-1|.
CASSKAPRGDRQFF
TGTGCCAGCAGCAAAGCCCCGAGGGGGGACCGGCAGTTCTTC
>TRBV10-1|.|16|TRBJ2-3|.
CASSESRKVNTDTQYF
TGCGCCAGCAGTGAGTCCCGGAAAGTGAACACAGATACGCAGTATTTT